This is a list of T cell receptor beta chains from one sample in a study of Ad26.COV2.S vaccination and SARS-CoV-2 variants. This table comes from immunoSEQ multiplex PCR, and its TCRdb copy is limited to in-frame clones, with some not included. The sample records roughly 350,000 clones, roughly 84% being singletons. Sequenced here: peripheral blood, sampled in a trial of Ad26.COV2.S vaccine versus placebo. Receptor source: a person aged 18-65 years who received the Ad26.COV2.S COVID-19 vaccine or a placebo. CDR3s include the opening cysteine and the closing phenylalanine or tryptophan. D genes are given only for firm matches. Size is omitted from some rows. Given values are once, few, many or a class for expanded clones.

clone size	V gene	J gene	D gene	CDR3 protein	CDR3 DNA
.	TRBV15	TRBJ1-2	.	CATVDGSNYGYTF	TGTGCCACCGTAGACGGTTCTAACTATGGCTACACCTTC
.	TRBV18	TRBJ1-1	.	CASSPNGTGDYTEAFF	TGTGCCAGCTCACCAAATGGAACAGGAGACTACACTGAAGCTTTCTTT
.	TRBV30	TRBJ2-7	.	CAWSVMDRRREQYF	TGTGCCTGGAGTGTAATGGACAGACGTCGCGAGCAGTACTTC
.	TRBV7-8	TRBJ2-7	TRBD1	CASSFEDRVDEQYF	TGTGCCAGCAGCTTCGAGGACAGGGTAGACGAGCAGTACTTC
.	TRBV18	TRBJ1-4	.	CASSPSYNEKLFF	TGTGCCAGCTCACCATCCTATAATGAAAAACTGTTTTTT
.	TRBV6-4	TRBJ2-1	TRBD2	CASSDAGGGSGTSYNEQFF	TGTGCCAGCAGTGATGCTGGGGGCGGCTCCGGGACTAGCTACAATGAGCAGTTCTTC
few	TRBV4-1	TRBJ1-5	.	CASSQAGRTNQPQHF	TGCGCCAGCAGCCAAGCCGGCAGGACCAATCAGCCCCAGCATTTT
.	TRBV3-1/TRBV3-2	TRBJ2-7	.	CASSQDGSSLYF	TGTGCCAGCAGCCAAGATGGAAGCTCCCTTTACTTC
.	TRBV6-1	TRBJ1-4	.	CASSQGPVPNEKLFF	TGTGCCAGCAGCCAGGGGCCAGTTCCTAATGAAAAACTGTTTTTT
.	TRBV2	TRBJ2-3	.	CASSELASGTDTQYF	TGTGCCAGCAGTGAATTAGCGTCGGGGACAGATACGCAGTATTTT
.	TRBV29-1	TRBJ1-2	TRBD1	CSVAGQGLYGYTF	TGCAGCGTTGCGGGACAGGGGCTCTATGGCTACACCTTC
.	TRBV19	TRBJ2-5	TRBD1	CASTSPRDRGRETQYF	TGTGCCAGTACCTCTCCCCGGGACAGGGGGCGAGAGACCCAGTACTTC
.	TRBV19	TRBJ1-2	TRBD1	CASRRQGEGYGYTF	TGTGCCAGTAGACGACAGGGCGAGGGCTATGGCTACACCTTC
.	TRBV4-2	TRBJ2-1	.	CASSQADRTYNEQFF	TGTGCCAGCAGCCAAGCTGACAGGACCTACAATGAGCAGTTCTTC
.	TRBV29-1	TRBJ2-1	.	CSVELGAVGYEQFF	TGCAGCGTTGAACTGGGGGCCGTGGGGTATGAGCAGTTCTTC
.	TRBV20-1	TRBJ1-1	.	CSARDGGVAFF	TGCAGTGCTAGAGATGGGGGAGTAGCTTTCTTT
.	TRBV7-9	TRBJ2-7	.	CASSSRGAGEQYF	TGTGCCAGCAGCTCCCGGGGGGCGGGTGAGCAGTACTTC
once	TRBV19	TRBJ1-1	.	CASGLQGPEAFF	TGTGCCAGCGGGTTGCAGGGTCCTGAAGCTTTCTTT
.	TRBV5-5	TRBJ2-1	TRBD2	CASLRGDLGLQFF	TGTGCCAGTCTCCGGGGGGATCTAGGGTTGCAGTTCTTC
.	TRBV5-4	TRBJ2-5	TRBD1	CASSLGTGTGEKETQYF	TGTGCCAGCAGCTTGGGGACCGGGACAGGGGAAAAAGAGACCCAGTACTTC
.	TRBV9	TRBJ1-1	.	CASSASGWTEAFF	TGTGCCAGCAGCGCTTCAGGGTGGACTGAAGCTTTCTTT
.	TRBV6-2/TRBV6-3	TRBJ1-6	TRBD1	CASSYGRGGLVTPLHF	TGTGCCAGCAGTTACGGCAGGGGGGGCCTAGTGACACCCCTCCACTTT
.	TRBV6-5	TRBJ1-5	.	CASRTWTDLSYF	TGTGCCAGCAGAACTTGGACGGATCTTTCCTATTTT
.	TRBV12-5	TRBJ2-2	.	CASGLAPVSPLNTGELFF	TGTGCTAGTGGTCTTGCCCCAGTTTCGCCCCTGAACACCGGGGAGCTGTTTTTT
.	TRBV29-1	TRBJ1-2	.	CSVEEGHGYGYTF	TGCAGCGTTGAAGAGGGACATGGGTATGGCTACACCTTC
.	TRBV7-2	TRBJ2-7	.	CASSWARYEQYF	TGTGCCAGCAGCTGGGCCAGGTACGAGCAGTACTTC